This is a list of T cell receptor beta chains from one sample in a study of early T cells in non-severe SARS-CoV-2 infection. TCRdb independently ran MiXCR on the 5' RACE reads; one entry per CDR3 protein. The table lists approximately 97,000 distinct CDR3 sequences, approximately 10% of them singletons. The specimen comprised whole blood, sampled at baseline. The receptors here all came from an adult who was a healthcare worker with PCR-confirmed SARS-CoV-2 infection or an uninfected control (not recorded which). Each CDR3 is given with its conserved first and last residue. Size is stated for part of the rows, as once, few or many counts, or as a class when the clone is expanded.

j_call cdr3_length v_call clone_size cdr3_aa
TRBJ1-1 13 TRBV7-8 many CASSLFGGTEAFF
TRBJ2-7 18 TRBV4-2 NA CASSQNFGTSGSFHEQYF
TRBJ1-1 15 TRBV24-1 many CATSDPRTGGTEAFF
TRBJ2-2 15 TRBV18 NA CASSPGTGATGELFF
TRBJ2-5 14 TRBV7-2 few CASGVAGGGETQYF
TRBJ2-2 14 TRBV27 many CASSLGRLTGELFF
TRBJ1-1 16 TRBV6-2/TRBV6-3 NA CASSWTTGTGKTEAFF
TRBJ2-2 13 TRBV20-1 NA CSAPDRSTGELFF
TRBJ2-7 14 TRBV6-2/TRBV6-3 few CASSTGTRLYEQYF
TRBJ2-7 13 TRBV28 few CASRPRATYEQYF
TRBJ2-3 17 TRBV20-1 few CSAPRRGSGGPTDTQYF
TRBJ2-7 15 TRBV6-2/TRBV6-3 few CASSYRGQGTNEQYF
TRBJ2-1 17 TRBV15 many CATSRPSGRPSYNEQFF
TRBJ1-1 14 TRBV29-1 many CSVVGGRQASEAFF
TRBJ1-5 14 TRBV15 many CATSRVDSNQPQHF
TRBJ2-5 17 TRBV10-2 many CASSESNAGAYQETQYF
TRBJ1-2 13 TRBV5-1 few CASSSTGEDGYTF
TRBJ2-2 18 TRBV12-5 NA CASGLVFLGTANTGELFF
TRBJ2-3 13 TRBV14 NA CASSQDLTDTQYF
TRBJ2-7 16 TRBV21-1 many CASSKPLAGSSYEQYF
TRBJ2-2 22 TRBV12-3/TRBV12-4 few CASRPILRTGWLAGDGTGELFF
TRBJ1-2 15 TRBV7-9 few CASSSRDRVIYGYTF
TRBJ2-1 13 TRBV24-1 many CATSDSDPNEQFF
TRBJ1-5 14 TRBV20-1 many CSAVTGSSNQPQHF
TRBJ1-3 14 TRBV6-6 NA CASSYEGGGNTIYF
TRBJ2-7 13 TRBV6-5 few CASSSPGTYEQYF
TRBJ2-3 15 TRBV5-6 few CASSLRTGTTDTQYF
TRBJ2-1 15 TRBV11-3 NA CASSPRQGPDNEQFF
TRBJ2-1 17 TRBV4-3 NA CASSPPASDSSYNEQFF
TRBJ2-3 14 TRBV10-3 few CAISGAGGPDTQYF
TRBJ2-1 14 TRBV19 few CASSIFPGDLKSFF
TRBJ2-5 13 TRBV5-6 few CASSFREQETQYF
TRBJ2-7 18 TRBV7-2 NA CASSLAPGGLVKSYEQYF
TRBJ1-1 14 TRBV6-6 few CASRRLGENTEAFF
TRBJ2-1 15 TRBV14 many CASSQDRREGNEQFF
TRBJ2-2 16 TRBV11-2 few CASSSRLTHPDGELFF
TRBJ2-2 16 TRBV5-5 NA CASSPRQGANTGELFF
TRBJ2-1 15 TRBV27 NA CASSLSIPSYNEQFF
TRBJ2-3 16 TRBV10-2 few CASSEPGGGGADTQYF
TRBJ1-2 14 TRBV20-1 many CSARDQLQFYGYTF
TRBJ2-7 14 TRBV5-4 few CASGISGDPYEQYF
TRBJ2-7 15 TRBV6-5 many CASSYSGGVRYEQYF
TRBJ2-5 14 TRBV9 many CASSAGTSQETQYF
TRBJ2-1 12 TRBV13 few CASSPSVGEQFF
TRBJ2-7 16 TRBV9 NA CASSPQREGHSYEQYF
TRBJ2-3 15 TRBV6-6 NA CASSGTSGSGGTQYF
TRBJ2-3 14 TRBV5-1 NA CASIRGESTDTQYF
TRBJ2-2 16 TRBV7-3 NA CASSSPTSGRTGELFF
TRBJ2-7 13 TRBV11-2 few CASSQVPSGEQYF
TRBJ2-3 16 TRBV14 NA CASSQGGSPSWDTQYF
TRBJ2-2 15 TRBV20-1 NA CSAAPGLAYTGELFF